What follows is one T cell receptor (beta chain) and its context. The antigen remains undetermined. CD8 cells classed as naive were CD45RO-negative and positively selected for CCR7, excluding terminally differentiated effector memory CD45RA+ cells. Donors comprised only Caucasian adults living in Nashville, Tennessee. The CDR3 has 15 residues. The germline V and J ends were trimmed by 2 bases and 2 bases, with 11 bases remaining between them. The germline CDR1 and CDR2 sequences are SGHVS and FNYEAQ. These data are taken from a study of shared clonotypes between healthy human individuals. Overall study: For every donor, three CD4 naive, three CD4 memory, two CD8 naive and one CD8 memory plates were used.

Study-level findings and limits: The four-donor shared clonotypes exceeded non-shared clonotypes in generation probability, with non-shared ones scoring lower. Sample collection involved blood only; tissue repertoires are likely different.

Generated by immunoSEQ multiplex PCR, the TCRdb table keeps only in-frame clones and is missing some. The table records a few million clones, approximately 92% of them present only once. The clonotype was recovered from a man aged 18-30 years in good health. Some clones in this sample may be carry-over from other donors' samples. The chain recombines TRBV7-6 with TRBJ2-3; maybe TRBD2 (6 bases). Material: naive CD8+ T cells from PBMCs. The CDR3 coding sequence is TGTGCCAGCAGCTTAAGGGACTCCCACACAGATACGCAGTATTTT. It translates to CASSLRDSHTDTQYF.